This TCR beta chain was obtained from a study of blood T cells in healthy people across ages. Extraction of total RNA produced a minimum of 5 micrograms from each sample. As for this clonotype: Its antigen remains unidentified.

Study outcomes and limitations: Diversity of TCR beta per million T cells declined in a roughly linear way with age.

A sample-barcoded 5' primer and a J-beta primer mix were used in a second PCR of roughly 7 to 11 cycles. The study obtained at least 2.5 million CDR3-containing paired-end reads from every sample. TCRdb re-called the 5' RACE reads through MiXCR, storing one row per CDR3 protein. Among fewer than 800,000 distinct CDR3 sequences listed, 45% to 50% were seen once. Germline loops: CDR1 MNHEY, CDR2 SVGAGI. This CDR3 is built from 13 residues. After removal of 6 bases from V and 14 bases from J, the junction contained 8 bases not matched to a gene. The sequence was obtained from a woman aged 60 to 75 in good health. Input material: blood. The chain is built from TRBV6-5 and TRBJ2-1; 12 nucleotides match TRBD1. CDR3 in amino acids: CASRQGTGGSEFF. The CDR3 region has the DNA TGTGCCAGCAGACAAGGGACAGGGGGCAGCGAGTTCTTC.